Below, 25 T cell receptor beta chains from the same sample are listed, as sequenced in a study of cytomegalovirus exposure and HLA in healthy donors. The PCR employed 60 Vbeta primers together with 13 Jbeta primers. Clones were sequenced by immunoSEQ multiplex PCR, and TCRdb holds only the in-frame ones, with some missing. The top ten clones hold roughly 5.2% of a sample with 160,000 or so clones, roughly 79% of them seen once. Sequencing input: PBMCs. These receptors were obtained from a woman under 30 in good health and CMV-seropositive.

The chain has TRBV27 and TRBJ1-1; D perhaps matches TRBD1 (5 bases). Looked up from germline, CDR1 is MNHEY and CDR2 is SMNVEV (reference sequence). The V end was cut by 1 base, the J end by 1 base, with 13 bases between. This CDR3 spans 16 amino acids. In DNA form, the CDR3 reads TGTGCCAGCAGTTTATATTTCGGGGGATCGAACACTGAAGCTTTCTTT. It translates to CASSLYFGGSNTEAFF.

The V call is TRBV2, the J call TRBJ2-2; TRBD2 aligns across 8 bases. Germline V gene lookup returns CDR1 SNHLY and CDR2 FYNNEI. The CDR3 runs to 18 residues. V was pared by 3 bases and J by 0 bases, with 9 bases of the junction left unmatched. The CDR3 nucleotides read TGTGCCAGCAGTGACTTGGCGGGGGGAGGCGCGAACACCGGGGAGCTGTTTTTT. It codes for CASSDLAGGGANTGELFF.

This clone was observed a handful of times. The chain couples TRBV9 to TRBJ1-1; no clear D gene. The CDR3 totals 14 residues. Trimming left V 0 bases short and J 4 bases short, with 10 bases between. Germline V CDR1 and CDR2: SGDLS, YYNGEE. The CDR3 reads CASSVVRESTEAFF. The CDR3 DNA reads as TGTGCCAGCAGCGTAGTGAGGGAGAGCACTGAAGCTTTCTTT.

The chain recombines TRBV4-1 with TRBJ2-1, with TRBD1 identical over 7 bases. Per germline, CDR1 MGHRA and CDR2 YSYEKL. The CDR3 runs to 13 residues. V dropped 4 bases and J dropped 7; count of bases not matched to a gene: 4. CDR3: CASSLDRVNEQFF. The CDR3 DNA reads as TGCGCCAGCAGCCTTGACAGGGTGAATGAGCAGTTCTTC.

The J gene is TRBJ2-5, the V gene TRBV6-1, with 9 positions matching TRBD2. This CDR3 has 14 amino acids. The germline V gene has CDR1 MNHNS and CDR2 SASEGT. Unmatched junction bases numbered 8, after V lost 7 bases and J lost 5 bases. The CDR3 spells CASNPSGVKETQYF. The DNA of the CDR3 is TGTGCCAGCAACCCTAGCGGGGTGAAGGAGACCCAGTACTTC.

This clone appeared a few times. The J gene is TRBJ2-7, the V gene TRBV5-1; 7 nucleotides agree with TRBD2. This CDR3 contains 15 residues. The trim removed 1 base at V and 3 bases at J, leaving 7 bases unmatched. Germline lookup yields CDR1 SGHRS and CDR2 YFSETQ. The CDR3 region has the DNA TGCGCCAGCAGCTTGTTATCGGGAGGTTTCTACGAGCAGTACTTC. This translates into CASSLLSGGFYEQYF.

The chain links TRBV28 to TRBJ2-7; TRBD1 is a possible D gene (6 bases). V was cut by 6 bases and J by 5 bases, with 26 bases left in between. This CDR3 has 17 residues. Germline V gene lookup returns CDR1 MDHEN and CDR2 SYDVKM. CDR3 bases: TGTGCCAGCAGCATACCTGGGTACAGGGCCGGATCCCACGAGCAGTACTTC. As protein: CASSIPGYRAGSHEQYF.

J is TRBJ1-4 and V is TRBV4-1; D may be TRBD1 (5 bases). Looked up from germline, CDR1 is MGHRA and CDR2 is YSYEKL. This CDR3 spans 16 amino acids. Trimming took off 1 base at V and 7 bases at J, with 16 bases between the two ends. This CDR3 reads CASSQAIKGRGEKLFF. CDR3 in DNA: TGCGCCAGCAGCCAAGCGATCAAGGGAAGGGGTGAAAAACTGTTTTTT.

V gene TRBV9 combines with J gene TRBJ2-3, with TRBD2 as a possible D gene (6 bases). V lost 3 bases, J lost 0 bases, and 8 bases lay in between. Germline CDR1 is SGDLS and CDR2 is YYNGEE. This CDR3 spans 14 amino acids. In nucleotides, the CDR3 is TGTGCCAGCAGCGACGGGACTAGCACAGATACGCAGTATTTT. As protein: CASSDGTSTDTQYF.

The gene calls are TRBV7-9 and TRBJ2-1; maybe TRBD2 (5 bases). The V end was cut by 1 base, the J end by 8 bases, with 6 bases between. The CDR3 runs to 12 residues. CDR1 and CDR2 (germline): SEHNR, FQNEAQ (reference sequence). The CDR3 DNA reads as TGTGCCAGCAGCTTAGGGGAGTATGAGCAGTTCTTC. It yields the protein CASSLGEYEQFF.

The genes are TRBV5-8 and TRBJ2-5; 12 positions match TRBD2. V trimming: 4 bases; J trimming: 4 bases; junction bases outside the gene matches: 5. This CDR3 region has 15 residues. Germline lookup yields CDR1 SGHTS and CDR2 YDEGEE. CDR3 amino acids: CASSASGGASETQYF. The DNA for the CDR3 is TGTGCCAGCAGCGCTAGCGGGGGGGCCTCAGAGACCCAGTACTTC.

Here the CDR3 reads CASSPGQDGVNQPQHF. In DNA, the CDR3 is TGTGCCAGCAGCCCTGGACAGGACGGGGTCAATCAGCCCCAGCATTTT. V usage is TRBV28 and J usage is TRBJ1-5; 7 nucleotides line up with TRBD1. The CDR3 is made up of 16 amino acids. V shed 6 bases and J 3 bases; nucleotides not matched to a gene: 11. The germline CDR1 and CDR2 sequences are MDHEN and SYDVKM.

The genes are TRBV27 and TRBJ1-1; D is undetermined. Trimming pared 6 bases from V and 2 bases from J, leaving 10 bases between. This CDR3 is 13 amino acids long. Germline assignment: CDR1 MNHEY and CDR2 SMNVEV (reference sequence). DNA of the CDR3: TGTGCCAGCAGCTCAGGATTTAACACTGAAGCTTTCTTT. Encoded protein: CASSSGFNTEAFF.

The V call is TRBV4-2, the J call TRBJ2-7; the match to TRBD2 covers 12 bases. Germline assignment: CDR1 LGHNA and CDR2 YNFKEQ. CDR3 size: 17 residues. After removal of 0 bases from V and 3 bases from J, the junction contained 6 bases not matched to a gene. The CDR3 is CASSQDLTSGGNYEQYF. CDR3 sequence (DNA): TGTGCCAGCAGCCAAGATTTAACTAGCGGGGGGAACTACGAGCAGTACTTC.

This clone has just one count. The V and J genes are TRBV5-5 and TRBJ1-2; possibly TRBD1 for D (6 bases). This CDR3 has 11 amino acids. The germline V gene encodes CDR1 SGHKS and CDR2 YYEKEE (reference sequence). Trimming shortened V by 6 bases and J by 6 bases, and 9 bases separated the two germline ends. CDR3 amino acids: CASTPGDGYTF. CDR3 nucleotides: TGTGCCAGCACCCCAGGGGATGGCTACACCTTC.

The chain employs TRBV2 and TRBJ1-3; 7 bases line up with TRBD1. The V segment lost 5 bases and the J segment 0 bases; nucleotides outside the gene matches: 1. The CDR3 contains 14 residues. Germline CDR1 reads SNHLY; CDR2 reads FYNNEI. The CDR3 coding sequence is TGTGCCAGCAGTACAGGGGCCTCTGGAAACACCATATATTTT. Its protein is CASSTGASGNTIYF.

This sequence joins TRBV29-1 and TRBJ2-3; possibly TRBD2 for D (6 bases). CDR3 size: 14 residues. V was trimmed by 5 bases and J by 6 bases, leaving 18 bases between them. Germline CDR1 SQVTM, CDR2 ANQGSEA. CDR3 DNA: TGCAGCGTTAAGTGGAGGCGGGACCTGGATACGCAGTATTTT. This gives the protein CSVKWRRDLDTQYF.

This clone has only a few counts. The rearrangement links TRBV6-1 to TRBJ2-7, with 8 bases aligning to TRBD1. CDR3 size: 14 residues. The trim removed 1 base at V and 4 bases at J, leaving 3 bases unmatched. The germline gives CDR1 MNHNS, CDR2 SASEGT. This chain's CDR3 is CASSEGWDRYEQYF. The CDR3 bases are TGTGCCAGCAGTGAAGGTTGGGACAGGTACGAGCAGTACTTC.

CDR3: CASSERGGAGQPQHF. CDR3 nucleotides: TGCGCCAGCAGTGAGAGAGGGGGCGCGGGTCAGCCCCAGCATTTT. The J gene is TRBJ1-5, the V gene TRBV10-1; TRBD1 aligns across 7 bases. The CDR3 has 15 amino acids. Looked up from germline, CDR1 is WNHNN and CDR2 is SYGVQD (reference sequence). Losses at the gene ends were 2 bases for V and 6 bases for J; bases not matched to a gene: 7.

CDR3 in amino acids: CASSLLGRVDFF. For the CDR3, the DNA is TGTGCCAGCAGCCTTTTGGGGAGAGTTGATTTCTTT. V gene TRBV11-2 combines with J gene TRBJ1-1; D gene unclear. This CDR3 contains 12 residues. Germline V CDR1 and CDR2: SGHAT, FQNNGV. Trimming removed 5 bases at V and 13 bases at J, with 17 bases between. Drawing the rest from reference TRBV11-2 and TRBJ1-1, the complete variable domain is EAGVAQSPRYKIIEKRQSVAFWCNPISGHATLYWYQQILGQGPKLLIQFQNNGVVDDSQLPKDRFSAERLKGVDSTLKIQPAKLEDSAVYLCASSLLGRVDFFGQGTRLTVV.

This clone occurred a few times. The chain recombines TRBV7-2 with TRBJ2-3; the match to TRBD1 covers 8 bases. J gave up 5 bases and V 5 bases, and 15 bases lay outside the gene matches. The length of the CDR3 is 17 residues. The germline V gene has CDR1 SGHTA and CDR2 FQGNSA. The CDR3 sequence: CASSPQGPGGFGDTQYF. The CDR3 region has the DNA TGTGCCAGCAGCCCCCAGGGGCCAGGGGGCTTTGGAGATACGCAGTATTTT.

The chain employs TRBV4-3 and TRBJ2-7; the match to TRBD1 covers 10 bases. The ends lost 3 bases at V and 3 bases at J; junction bases unmatched: 11. The CDR3 runs 17 residues. Germline V lookup: CDR1 LGHNA, CDR2 YSLEER. The CDR3 loop reads CASSQDTRDRGVYEQYF. In nucleotides, the CDR3 is TGCGCCAGCAGCCAGGACACCCGGGACAGGGGAGTCTACGAGCAGTACTTC.

The chain recombines TRBV4-2 with TRBJ1-5; D possibly corresponds to TRBD1 (6 bases). Germline CDR1 and CDR2: LGHNA and YNFKEQ. Between the trimmed V and J ends, which lost 3 bases and 0 bases, there was a span of 12 bases. CDR3 size: 16 residues. The CDR3 nucleotides read TGTGCCAGCAGCCAGCCGGACAGAGCTAGCAATCAGCCCCAGCATTTT. Translating it yields CASSQPDRASNQPQHF.

The chain joins TRBV19 to TRBJ1-2; D possibly corresponds to TRBD1 (5 bases). CDR1 is LNHDA and CDR2 is SQIVND in the germline V gene (reference sequence). The V end lost 1 base, the J end lost 0 bases, and 12 bases lay between the germline ends. The CDR3 loop spans 16 amino acids. CDR3 bases: TGTGCCAGTAGTATAGGGCCGGGACTTACTAACTATGGCTACACCTTC. Translation: CASSIGPGLTNYGYTF.

This clone appeared a single time. This chain links TRBV2 with TRBJ2-3; 13 bases match TRBD2. The CDR3 is 16 residues long. V was clipped by 6 bases and J by 0 bases; unmatched bases: 3. Germline CDR1 reads SNHLY; CDR2 reads FYNNEI. This CDR3 is CASRRLAGGSTDTQYF. For the CDR3, the DNA is TGTGCCAGCAGGCGACTAGCGGGGGGCAGCACAGATACGCAGTATTTT.